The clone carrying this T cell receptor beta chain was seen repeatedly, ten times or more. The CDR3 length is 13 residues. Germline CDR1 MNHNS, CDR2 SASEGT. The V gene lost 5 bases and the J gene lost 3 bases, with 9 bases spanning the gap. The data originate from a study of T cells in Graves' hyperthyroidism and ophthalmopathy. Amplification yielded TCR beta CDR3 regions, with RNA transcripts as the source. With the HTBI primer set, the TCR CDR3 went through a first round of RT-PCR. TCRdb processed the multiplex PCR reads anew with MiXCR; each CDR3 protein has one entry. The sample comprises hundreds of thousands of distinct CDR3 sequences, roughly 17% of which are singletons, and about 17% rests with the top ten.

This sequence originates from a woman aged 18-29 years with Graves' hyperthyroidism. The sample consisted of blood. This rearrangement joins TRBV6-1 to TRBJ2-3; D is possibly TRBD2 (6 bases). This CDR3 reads CASSPGETDTQYF. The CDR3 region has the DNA TGTGCCAGCAGTCCGGGGGAGACAGATACGCAGTATTTT.